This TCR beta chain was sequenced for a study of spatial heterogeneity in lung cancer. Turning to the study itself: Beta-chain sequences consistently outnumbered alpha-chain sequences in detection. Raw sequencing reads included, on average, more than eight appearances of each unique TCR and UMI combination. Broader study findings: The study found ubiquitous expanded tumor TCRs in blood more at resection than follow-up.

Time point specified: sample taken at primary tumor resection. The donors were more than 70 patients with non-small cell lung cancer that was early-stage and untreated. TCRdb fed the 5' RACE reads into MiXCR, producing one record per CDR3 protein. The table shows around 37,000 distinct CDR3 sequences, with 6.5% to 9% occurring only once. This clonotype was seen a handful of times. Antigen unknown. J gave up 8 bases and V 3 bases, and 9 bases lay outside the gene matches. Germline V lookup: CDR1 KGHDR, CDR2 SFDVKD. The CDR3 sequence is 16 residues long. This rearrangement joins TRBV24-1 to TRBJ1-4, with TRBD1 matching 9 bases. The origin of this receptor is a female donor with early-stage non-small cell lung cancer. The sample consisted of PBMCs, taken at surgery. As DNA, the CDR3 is TGTGCCACCAGTGATGCCGGGGACAGGGTTGGCGAAAAACTGTTTTTT. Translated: CATSDAGDRVGEKLFF.